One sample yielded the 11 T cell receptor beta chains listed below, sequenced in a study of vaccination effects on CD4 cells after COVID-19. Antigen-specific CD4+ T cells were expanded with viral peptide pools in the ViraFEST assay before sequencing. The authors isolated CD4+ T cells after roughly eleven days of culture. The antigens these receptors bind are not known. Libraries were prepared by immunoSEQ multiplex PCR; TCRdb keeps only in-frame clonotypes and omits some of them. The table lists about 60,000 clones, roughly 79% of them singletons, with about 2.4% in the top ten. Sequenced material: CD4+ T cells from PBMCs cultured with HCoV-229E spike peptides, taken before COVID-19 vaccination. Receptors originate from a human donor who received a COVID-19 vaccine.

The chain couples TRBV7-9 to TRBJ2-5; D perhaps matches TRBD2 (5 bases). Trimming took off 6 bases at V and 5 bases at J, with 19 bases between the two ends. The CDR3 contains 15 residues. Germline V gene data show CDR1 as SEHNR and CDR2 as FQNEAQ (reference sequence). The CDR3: CASSFGHRGSETQYF. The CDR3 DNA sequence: TGTGCCAGCAGTTTCGGGCATCGGGGAAGCGAGACCCAGTACTTC.

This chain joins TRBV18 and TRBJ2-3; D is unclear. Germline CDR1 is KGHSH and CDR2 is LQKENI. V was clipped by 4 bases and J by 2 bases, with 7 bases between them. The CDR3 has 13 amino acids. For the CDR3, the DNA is TGTGCCAGCTCACTTGGATACACAGATACGCAGTATTTT. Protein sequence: CASSLGYTDTQYF.

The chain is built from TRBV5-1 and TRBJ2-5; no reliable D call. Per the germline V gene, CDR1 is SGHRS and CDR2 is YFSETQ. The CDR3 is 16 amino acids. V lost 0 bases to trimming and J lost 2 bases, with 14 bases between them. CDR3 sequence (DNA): TGCGCCAGCAGCTTGGTGACAACATCAATACAAGAGACCCAGTACTTC. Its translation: CASSLVTTSIQETQYF.

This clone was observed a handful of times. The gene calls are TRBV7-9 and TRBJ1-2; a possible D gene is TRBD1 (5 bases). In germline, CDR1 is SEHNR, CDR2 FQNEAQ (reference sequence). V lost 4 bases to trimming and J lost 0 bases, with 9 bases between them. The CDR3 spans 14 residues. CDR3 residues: CASSSRAPNYGYTF. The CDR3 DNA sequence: TGTGCCAGCAGCTCCAGGGCTCCTAACTATGGCTACACCTTC.

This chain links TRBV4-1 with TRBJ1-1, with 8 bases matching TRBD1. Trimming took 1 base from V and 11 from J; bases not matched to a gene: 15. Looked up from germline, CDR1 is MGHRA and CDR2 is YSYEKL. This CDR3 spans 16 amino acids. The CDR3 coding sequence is TGCGCCAGCAGCCAAGTCTGGTCAGGGGGCGCGGATTTGGCTTTCTTT. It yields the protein CASSQVWSGGADLAFF.

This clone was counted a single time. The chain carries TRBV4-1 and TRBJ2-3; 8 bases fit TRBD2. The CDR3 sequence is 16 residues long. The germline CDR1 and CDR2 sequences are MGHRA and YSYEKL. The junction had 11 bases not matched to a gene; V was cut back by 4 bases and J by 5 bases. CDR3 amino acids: CASSLFGRDSGDTQYF. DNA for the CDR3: TGCGCCAGCAGCCTCTTCGGGAGGGATTCTGGAGATACGCAGTATTTT.

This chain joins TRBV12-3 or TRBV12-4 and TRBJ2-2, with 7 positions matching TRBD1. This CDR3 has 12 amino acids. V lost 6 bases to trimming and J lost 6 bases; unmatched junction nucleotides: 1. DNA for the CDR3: TGTGCCAGCAGAGACAGGGCCGGGGAGCTGTTTTTT. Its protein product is CASRDRAGELFF.

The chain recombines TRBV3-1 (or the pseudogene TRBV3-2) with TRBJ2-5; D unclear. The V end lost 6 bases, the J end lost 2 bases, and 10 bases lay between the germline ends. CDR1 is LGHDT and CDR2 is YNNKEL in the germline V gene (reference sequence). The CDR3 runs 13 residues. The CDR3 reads CASRQPVQETQYF. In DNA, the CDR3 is TGTGCCAGCAGACAGCCCGTTCAAGAGACCCAGTACTTC.

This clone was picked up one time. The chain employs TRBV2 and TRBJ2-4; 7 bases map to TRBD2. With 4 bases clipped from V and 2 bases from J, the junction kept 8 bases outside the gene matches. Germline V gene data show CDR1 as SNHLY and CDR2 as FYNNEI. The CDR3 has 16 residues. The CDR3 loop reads CASSVVGGTTKNIQYF. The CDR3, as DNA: TGTGCCAGCAGTGTGGTTGGGGGGACTACCAAAAACATTCAGTACTTC.

In DNA form, the CDR3 reads TGCAGCGTTGGATGGGCAGGCCTGAACAATGAGCAGTTCTTC. The encoded protein is CSVGWAGLNNEQFF. The genes are TRBV29-1 and TRBJ2-1; unclear D gene. The V end was cut by 4 bases, the J end by 5 bases, with 15 bases between. CDR3 length: 14 amino acids. CDR1 is SQVTM and CDR2 is ANQGSEA in the germline V gene.

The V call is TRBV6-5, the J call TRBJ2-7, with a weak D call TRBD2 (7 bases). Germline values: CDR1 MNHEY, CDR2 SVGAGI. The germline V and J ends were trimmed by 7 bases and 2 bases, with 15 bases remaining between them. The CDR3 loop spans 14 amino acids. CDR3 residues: CASTREGVTYEQYV. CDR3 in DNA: TGTGCCAGCACCAGGGAGGGGGTTACCTACGAGCAGTACGTC.